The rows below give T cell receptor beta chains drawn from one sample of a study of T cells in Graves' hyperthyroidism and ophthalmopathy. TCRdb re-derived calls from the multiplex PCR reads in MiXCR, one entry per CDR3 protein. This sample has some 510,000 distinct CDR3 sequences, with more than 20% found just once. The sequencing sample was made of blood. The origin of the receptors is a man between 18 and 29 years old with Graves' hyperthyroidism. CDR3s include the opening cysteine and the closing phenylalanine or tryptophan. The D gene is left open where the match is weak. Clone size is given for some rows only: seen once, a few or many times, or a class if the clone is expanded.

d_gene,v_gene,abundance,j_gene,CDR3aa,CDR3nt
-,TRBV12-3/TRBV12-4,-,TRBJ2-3,CASSFFYTDTQYF,TGTGCCAGCAGTTTCTTCTACACAGATACGCAGTATTTT
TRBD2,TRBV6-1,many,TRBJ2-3,CASSEARGGADTQYF,TGTGCCAGCAGTGAAGCGCGCGGGGGGGCTGATACGCAGTATTTT
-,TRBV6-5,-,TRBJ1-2,CASSYYPGNYGYTF,TGTGCCAGCAGTTACTATCCGGGTAACTATGGCTACACCTTC
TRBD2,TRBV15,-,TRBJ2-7,CATSRGGTSGGYEQYF,TGTGCCACCAGCAGGGGAGGGACTAGCGGGGGTTACGAGCAGTACTTC
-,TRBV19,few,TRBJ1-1,CASSIYVGYNTEAFF,TGTGCCAGTAGTATATATGTCGGGTATAACACTGAAGCTTTCTTT
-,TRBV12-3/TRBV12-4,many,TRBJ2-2,CASSSAGTGELFF,TGTGCCAGCAGTTCCGCGGGGACCGGGGAGCTGTTTTTT
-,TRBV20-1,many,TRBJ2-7,CSAPTVYEQYF,TGCAGTGCTCCGACAGTCTACGAGCAGTACTTC
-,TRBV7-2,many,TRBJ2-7,CASSLASFPYEQYF,TGTGCCAGCAGCTTAGCTTCGTTTCCCTACGAGCAGTACTTC
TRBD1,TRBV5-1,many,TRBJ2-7,CASSYTTGQGAYEQYF,TGCGCCAGCAGCTATACAACGGGACAGGGGGCCTACGAGCAGTACTTC
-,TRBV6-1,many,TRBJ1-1,CASSAQWTANTEAFF,TGTGCCAGCAGCGCTCAATGGACAGCGAACACTGAAGCTTTCTTT
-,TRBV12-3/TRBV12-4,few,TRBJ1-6,CASSLNSDNSPLHF,TGTGCCAGCAGTTTGAACAGTGATAATTCACCCCTCCACTTT
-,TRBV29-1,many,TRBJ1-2,CSVGGGEESYGYTF,TGCAGCGTTGGGGGCGGGGAAGAGAGCTATGGCTACACCTTC
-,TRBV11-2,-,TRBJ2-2,CASSLNTGDTGELFF,TGTGCCAGCAGCCTAAACACGGGGGACACCGGGGAGCTGTTTTTT
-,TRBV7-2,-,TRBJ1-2,CASSLDIRAHYGYTF,TGTGCCAGCAGCTTAGATATCAGGGCTCACTATGGCTACACCTTC
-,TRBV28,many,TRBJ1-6,CATLWGGGGNSPLHF,TGTGCCACCCTCTGGGGCGGGGGTGGTAATTCACCCCTCCACTTT
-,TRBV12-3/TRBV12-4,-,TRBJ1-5,CASSSGGPLFGQPQHF,TGTGCCAGCAGTTCGGGGGGGCCTTTGTTCGGGCAGCCCCAGCATTTT
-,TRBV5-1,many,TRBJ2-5,CASSLLLAQETQYF,TGCGCCAGCAGCTTATTACTAGCACAAGAGACCCAGTACTTC
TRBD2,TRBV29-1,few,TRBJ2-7,CSARGAGVEQYF,TGCAGCGCGCGAGGGGCGGGGGTCGAGCAGTACTTC
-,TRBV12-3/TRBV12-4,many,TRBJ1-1,CASSLFPDTEAFF,TGTGCCAGCAGTTTATTCCCAGACACTGAAGCTTTCTTT
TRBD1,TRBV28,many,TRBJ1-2,CASRGGDSQNYGYTF,TGTGCCAGCAGGGGAGGGGACAGCCAGAATTATGGCTACACCTTC
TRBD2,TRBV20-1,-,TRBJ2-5,CSARGAGGGIETQYF,TGCAGTGCTAGGGGGGCGGGAGGAGGAATCGAGACCCAGTACTTC
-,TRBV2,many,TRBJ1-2,CASPSPPDTWVLANYGYTF,TGTGCCAGCCCTTCCCCCCCGGACACCTGGGTACTAGCTAACTATGGCTACACCTTC
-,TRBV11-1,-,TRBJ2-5,CASSQDETQYF,TGTGCCAGCAGCCAGGATGAGACCCAGTACTTC
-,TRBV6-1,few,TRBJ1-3,CASSASVRPGDNSGNTIYF,TGTGCCAGCAGTGCATCCGTCCGGCCCGGGGACAACTCTGGAAACACCATATATTTT
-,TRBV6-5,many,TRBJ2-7,CASSYSESYEQYF,TGTGCCAGCAGTTACTCAGAATCCTACGAGCAGTACTTC
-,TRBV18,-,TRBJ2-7,CASSPPRTEKGYEQYF,TGTGCCAGCTCACCACCTCGGACAGAAAAGGGCTACGAGCAGTACTTC
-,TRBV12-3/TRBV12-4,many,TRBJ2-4,CASSLAGAKNIQYF,TGTGCCAGCAGTTTAGCTGGAGCCAAAAACATTCAGTACTTC
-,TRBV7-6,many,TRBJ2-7,CASSLTLFGYEQYF,TGTGCCAGCAGCTTAACTCTTTTTGGCTACGAGCAGTACTTC
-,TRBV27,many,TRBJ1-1,CASSFRGPVNTEAFF,TGTGCCAGCAGTTTTCGGGGGCCGGTGAACACTGAAGCTTTCTTT
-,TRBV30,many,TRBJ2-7,CAWTIGTDYEQYF,TGTGCCTGGACTATAGGAACAGACTACGAGCAGTACTTC
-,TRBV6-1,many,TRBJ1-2,CASKGTPLSTF,TGTGCCAGCAAAGGGACACCCCTCAGCACCTTC
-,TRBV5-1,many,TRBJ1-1,CASSLESPVEAFF,TGCGCCAGCAGCTTGGAGTCTCCGGTTGAAGCTTTCTTT
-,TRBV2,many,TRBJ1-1,CASRVSPYMDTEAFF,TGTGCCAGTAGGGTATCTCCTTATATGGACACTGAAGCTTTCTTT
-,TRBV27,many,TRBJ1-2,CASSPGRPGKYGYTF,TGTGCCAGCAGCCCCGGACGCCCTGGCAAGTATGGCTACACCTTC
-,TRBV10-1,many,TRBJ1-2,CAILPAGLRNTF,TGCGCCATCCTTCCCGCAGGGTTAAGAAACACCTTC
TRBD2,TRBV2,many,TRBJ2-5,CASSLHRAGGQETQYF,TGTGCCAGCAGTCTTCACAGAGCGGGGGGGCAAGAGACCCAGTACTTC
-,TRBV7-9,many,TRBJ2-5,CASSLHGLSQETQYF,TGTGCCAGCAGCTTACACGGGCTATCTCAAGAGACCCAGTACTTC
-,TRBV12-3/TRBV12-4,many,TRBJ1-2,CASSGGPYGYTF,TGTGCCAGCAGTGGTGGGCCCTATGGCTACACCTTC
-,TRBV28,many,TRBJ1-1,CASSLNGWRVDTEAFF,TGTGCCAGCAGTTTAAACGGTTGGCGGGTGGACACTGAAGCTTTCTTT
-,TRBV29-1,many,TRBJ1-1,CSVLGGNTEAFF,TGCAGCGTTCTAGGGGGGAACACTGAAGCTTTCTTT